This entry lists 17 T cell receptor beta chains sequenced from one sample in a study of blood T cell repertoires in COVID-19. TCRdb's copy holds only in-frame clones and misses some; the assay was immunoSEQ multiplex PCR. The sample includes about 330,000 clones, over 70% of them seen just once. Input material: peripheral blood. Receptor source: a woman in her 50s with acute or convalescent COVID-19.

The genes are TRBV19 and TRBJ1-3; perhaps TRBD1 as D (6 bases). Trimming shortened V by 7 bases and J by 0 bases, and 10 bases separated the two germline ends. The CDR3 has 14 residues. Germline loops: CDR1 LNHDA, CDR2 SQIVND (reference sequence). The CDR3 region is CASTRDISGNTIYF. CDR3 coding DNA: TGTGCCAGTACCCGGGACATCTCTGGAAACACCATATATTTT.

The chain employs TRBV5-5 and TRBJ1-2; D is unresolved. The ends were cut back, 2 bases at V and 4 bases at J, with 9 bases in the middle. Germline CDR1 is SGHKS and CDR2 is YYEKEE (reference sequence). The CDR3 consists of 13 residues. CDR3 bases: TGTGCCAGCAGCTTCGGAGGTGGCTATGGCTACACCTTC. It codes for CASSFGGGYGYTF.

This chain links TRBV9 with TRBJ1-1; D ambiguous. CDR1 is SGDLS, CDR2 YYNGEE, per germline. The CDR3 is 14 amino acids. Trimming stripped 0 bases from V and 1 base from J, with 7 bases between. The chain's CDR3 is CASSVVLENTEAFF. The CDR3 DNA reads TGTGCCAGCAGCGTAGTACTCGAGAACACTGAAGCTTTCTTT.

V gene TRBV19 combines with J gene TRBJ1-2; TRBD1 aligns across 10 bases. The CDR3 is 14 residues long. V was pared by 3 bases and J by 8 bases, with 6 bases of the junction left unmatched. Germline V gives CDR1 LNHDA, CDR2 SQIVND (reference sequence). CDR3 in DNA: TGTGCCAGTAGTATTTGGGACAGGGGCCGCGGCTACACCTTC. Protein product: CASSIWDRGRGYTF.

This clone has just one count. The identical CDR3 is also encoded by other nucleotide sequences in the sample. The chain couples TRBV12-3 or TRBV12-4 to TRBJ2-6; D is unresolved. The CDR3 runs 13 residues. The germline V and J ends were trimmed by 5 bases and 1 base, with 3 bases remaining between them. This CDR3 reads CASSRSGANVLTF. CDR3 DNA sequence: TGTGCCAGCAGTCGGTCTGGGGCCAACGTCCTGACTTTC.

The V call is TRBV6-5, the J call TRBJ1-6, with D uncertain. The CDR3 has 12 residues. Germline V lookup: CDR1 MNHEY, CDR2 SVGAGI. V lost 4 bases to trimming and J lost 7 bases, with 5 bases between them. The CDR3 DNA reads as TGTGCCAGCAGTTCTATAAATTCACCCCTCCACTTT. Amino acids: CASSSINSPLHF.

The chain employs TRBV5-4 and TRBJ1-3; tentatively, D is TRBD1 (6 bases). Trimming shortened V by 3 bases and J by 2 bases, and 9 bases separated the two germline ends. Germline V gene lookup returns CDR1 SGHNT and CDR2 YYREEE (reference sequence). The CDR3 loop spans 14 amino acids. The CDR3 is CASSSGAPGNTIYF. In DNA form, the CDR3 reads TGTGCCAGCAGCTCAGGGGCGCCTGGAAACACCATATATTTT.

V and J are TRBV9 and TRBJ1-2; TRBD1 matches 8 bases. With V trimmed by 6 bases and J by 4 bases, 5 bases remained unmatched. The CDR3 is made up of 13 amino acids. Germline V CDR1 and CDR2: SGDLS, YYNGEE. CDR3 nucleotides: TGTGCCAGCACGGACAGGGCGGGCTATGGCTACACCTTC. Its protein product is CASTDRAGYGYTF. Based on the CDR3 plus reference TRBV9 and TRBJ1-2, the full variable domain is DSGVTQTPKHLITATGQRVTLRCSPRSGDLSVYWYQQSLDQGLQFLIQYYNGEERAKGNILERFSAQQFPDLHSELNLSSLELGDSALYFCASTDRAGYGYTFGSGTRLTVV.

CDR3 sequence reads: CASSSPGQAVAEAFF. CDR3 coding DNA: TGTGCCAGCAGTTCCCCGGGACAGGCGGTGGCTGAAGCTTTCTTT. The chain is built from TRBV6-2 or TRBV6-3 and TRBJ1-1, with TRBD1 matching over 8 bases. CDR3 length equals 15 residues. The germline V gene has CDR1 MNHEY and CDR2 SVGEGT. The V and J ends lost 4 bases and 6 bases, in that order; junction bases with no gene match: 10.

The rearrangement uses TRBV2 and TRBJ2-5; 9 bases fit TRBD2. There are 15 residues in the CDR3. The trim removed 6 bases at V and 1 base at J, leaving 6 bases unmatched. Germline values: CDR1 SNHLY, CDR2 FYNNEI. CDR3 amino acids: CASRLAGVPQETQYF. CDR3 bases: TGTGCCAGCAGGTTAGCGGGGGTGCCCCAAGAGACCCAGTACTTC.

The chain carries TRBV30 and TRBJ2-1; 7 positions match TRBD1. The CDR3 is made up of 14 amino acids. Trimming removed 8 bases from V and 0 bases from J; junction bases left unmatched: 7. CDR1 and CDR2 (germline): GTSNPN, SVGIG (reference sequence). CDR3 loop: CARNRGSSYNEQFF. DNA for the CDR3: TGTGCCAGAAACAGGGGTAGCTCCTACAATGAGCAGTTCTTC. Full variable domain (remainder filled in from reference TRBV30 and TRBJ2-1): SQTIHQWPATLVQPVGSPLSLECTVEGTSNPNLYWYRQAAGRGLQLLFYSVGIGQISSEVPQNLSASRPQDRQFILSSKKLLLSDSGFYLCARNRGSSYNEQFFGPGTRLTVL.

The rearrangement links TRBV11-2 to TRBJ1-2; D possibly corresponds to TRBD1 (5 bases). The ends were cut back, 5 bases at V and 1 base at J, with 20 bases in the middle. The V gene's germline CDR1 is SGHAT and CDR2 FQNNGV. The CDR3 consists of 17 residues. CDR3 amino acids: CASSPKLTGGDNYGYTF. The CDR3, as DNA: TGTGCCAGCAGCCCTAAACTCACCGGGGGGGATAACTATGGCTACACCTTC.

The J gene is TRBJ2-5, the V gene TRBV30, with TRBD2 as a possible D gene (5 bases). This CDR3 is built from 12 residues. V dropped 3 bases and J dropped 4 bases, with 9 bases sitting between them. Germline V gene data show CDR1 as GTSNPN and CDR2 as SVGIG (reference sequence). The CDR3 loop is CAWRRDLETQYF. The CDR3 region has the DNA TGTGCCTGGAGACGGGATTTAGAGACCCAGTACTTC.

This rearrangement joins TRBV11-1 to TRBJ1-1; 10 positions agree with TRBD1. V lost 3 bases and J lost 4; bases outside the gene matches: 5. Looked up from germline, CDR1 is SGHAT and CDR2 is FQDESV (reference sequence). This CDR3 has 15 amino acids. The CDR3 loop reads CASSFRTGGGTEAFF. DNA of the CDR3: TGTGCCAGCAGCTTTCGGACAGGGGGGGGCACTGAAGCTTTCTTT.

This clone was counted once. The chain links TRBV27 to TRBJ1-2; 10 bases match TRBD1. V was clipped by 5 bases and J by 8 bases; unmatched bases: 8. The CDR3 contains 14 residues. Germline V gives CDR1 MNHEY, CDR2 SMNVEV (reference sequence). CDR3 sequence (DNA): TGTGCCAGCAGTCCAGGGACAGGGGTACGAGGCTACACCTTC. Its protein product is CASSPGTGVRGYTF.

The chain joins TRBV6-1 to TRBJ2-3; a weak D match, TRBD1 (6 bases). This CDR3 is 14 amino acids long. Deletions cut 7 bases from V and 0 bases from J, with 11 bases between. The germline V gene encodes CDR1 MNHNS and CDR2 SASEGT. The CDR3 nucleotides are TGTGCCAGCAAGGGGACAACTAGCACAGATACGCAGTATTTT. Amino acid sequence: CASKGTTSTDTQYF.

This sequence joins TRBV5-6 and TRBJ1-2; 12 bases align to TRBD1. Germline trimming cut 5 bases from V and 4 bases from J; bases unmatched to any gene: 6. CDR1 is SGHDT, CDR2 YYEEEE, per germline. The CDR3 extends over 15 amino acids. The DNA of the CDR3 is TGTGCCAGCAGTTCGGGACAGGGGGCTACCTATGGCTACACCTTC. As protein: CASSSGQGATYGYTF.